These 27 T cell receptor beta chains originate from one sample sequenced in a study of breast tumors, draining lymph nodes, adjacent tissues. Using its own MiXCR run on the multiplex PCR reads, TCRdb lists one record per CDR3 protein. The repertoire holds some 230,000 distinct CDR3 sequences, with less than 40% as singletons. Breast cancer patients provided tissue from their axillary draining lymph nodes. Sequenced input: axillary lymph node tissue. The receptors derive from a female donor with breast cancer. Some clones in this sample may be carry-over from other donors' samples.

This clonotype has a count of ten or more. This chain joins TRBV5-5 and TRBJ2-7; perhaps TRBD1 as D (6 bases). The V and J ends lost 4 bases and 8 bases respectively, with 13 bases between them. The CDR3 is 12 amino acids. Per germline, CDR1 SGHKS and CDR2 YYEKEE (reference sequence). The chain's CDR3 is CASSPPQGQQYF. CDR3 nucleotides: TGTGCCAGCAGCCCCCCTCAGGGGCAGCAGTACTTC.

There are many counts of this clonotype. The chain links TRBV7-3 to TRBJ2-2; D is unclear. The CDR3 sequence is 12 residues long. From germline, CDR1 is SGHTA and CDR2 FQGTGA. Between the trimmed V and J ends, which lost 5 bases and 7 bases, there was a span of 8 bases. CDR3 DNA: TGTGCCAGCAGCATGGCCGACGGGGAGCTGTTTTTT. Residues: CASSMADGELFF.

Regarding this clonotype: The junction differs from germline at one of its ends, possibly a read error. In DNA form, the CDR3 reads TGTGCCAGCAGCGTAGGGGCACTTCCTAACGGGATTAAAGAGACCCAGTATTTC. This translates into CASSVGALPNGIKETQYF. The chain couples TRBV9 to TRBJ2-5; D perhaps matches TRBD2 (5 bases). Germline CDR1 is SGDLS and CDR2 is YYNGEE. The length of the CDR3 is 18 residues.

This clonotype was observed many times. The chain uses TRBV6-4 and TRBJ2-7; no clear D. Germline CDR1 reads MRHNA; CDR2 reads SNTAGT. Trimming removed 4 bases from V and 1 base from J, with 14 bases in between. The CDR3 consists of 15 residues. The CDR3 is CASSGPRQRSYEQYF. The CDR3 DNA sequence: TGTGCCAGCAGTGGGCCGAGACAACGGTCCTACGAGCAGTACTTC.

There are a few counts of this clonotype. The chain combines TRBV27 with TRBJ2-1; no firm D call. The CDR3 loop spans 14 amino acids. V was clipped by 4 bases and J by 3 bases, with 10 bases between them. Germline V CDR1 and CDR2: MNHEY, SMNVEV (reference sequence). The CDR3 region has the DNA TGTGCCAGCAGTTATACCGGGCACTACAATGAGCAGTTCTTC. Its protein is CASSYTGHYNEQFF.

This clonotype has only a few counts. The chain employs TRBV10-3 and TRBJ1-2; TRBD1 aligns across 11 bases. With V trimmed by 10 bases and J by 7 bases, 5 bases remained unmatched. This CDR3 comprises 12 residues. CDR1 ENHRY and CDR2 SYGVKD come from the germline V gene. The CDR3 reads CATGQGARGYTF. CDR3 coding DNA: TGTGCCACTGGACAGGGGGCGCGTGGCTACACCTTC.

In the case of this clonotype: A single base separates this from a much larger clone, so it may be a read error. The CDR3 region is CASSHDGAEQFF. CDR3 nucleotide sequence: TGTGCCAGCAGCCATGACGGGGCTGAGCAGTTCTTC. This chain joins TRBV4-2 and TRBJ2-1; either TRBD1 or TRBD2 may supply D (5 bases each). From germline, CDR1 is LGHNA and CDR2 YNFKEQ. The CDR3 covers 12 residues. V shed 3 bases and J shed 9 bases, with 9 bases lying between them.

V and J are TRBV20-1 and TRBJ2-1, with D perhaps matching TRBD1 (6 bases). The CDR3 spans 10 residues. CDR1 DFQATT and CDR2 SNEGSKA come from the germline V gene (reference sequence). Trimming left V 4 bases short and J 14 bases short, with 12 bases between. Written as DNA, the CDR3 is TGCAGTGCTATACGACAGGTGGAGTTCTTC. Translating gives CSAIRQVEFF.

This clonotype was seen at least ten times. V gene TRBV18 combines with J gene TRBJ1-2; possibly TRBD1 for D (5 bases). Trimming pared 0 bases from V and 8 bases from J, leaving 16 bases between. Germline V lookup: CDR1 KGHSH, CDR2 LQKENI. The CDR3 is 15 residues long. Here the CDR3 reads CASSPPSVAGVGYTF. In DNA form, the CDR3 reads TGTGCCAGCTCACCACCCTCCGTGGCGGGGGTAGGCTACACCTTC.

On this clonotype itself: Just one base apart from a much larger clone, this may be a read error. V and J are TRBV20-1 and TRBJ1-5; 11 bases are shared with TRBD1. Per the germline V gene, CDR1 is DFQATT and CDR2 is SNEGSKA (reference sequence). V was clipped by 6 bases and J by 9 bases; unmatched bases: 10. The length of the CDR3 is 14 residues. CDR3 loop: CSARDRGVHPPQHF. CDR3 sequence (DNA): TGCAGTGCAAGGGACAGGGGGGTCCATCCGCCCCAGCATTTT.

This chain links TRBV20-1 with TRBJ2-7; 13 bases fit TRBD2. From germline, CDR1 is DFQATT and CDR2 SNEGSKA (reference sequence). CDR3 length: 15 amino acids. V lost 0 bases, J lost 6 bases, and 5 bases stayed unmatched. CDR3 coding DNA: TGCAGTGCTAGAGACTGGACTAGCGGGAGTTGCGAGCAGTACTTC. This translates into CSARDWTSGSCEQYF.

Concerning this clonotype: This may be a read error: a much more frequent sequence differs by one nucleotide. The CDR3 DNA sequence: TGTGCCGGCAGCGGGCCGGGACTTAGCTCCTACAATGAGCAGTTCTTC. It specifies CAGSGPGLSSYNEQFF. The chain couples TRBV9 to TRBJ2-1; D perhaps matches TRBD2 (6 bases). The germline V gene has CDR1 SGDLS and CDR2 YYNGEE. The CDR3 contains 16 residues.

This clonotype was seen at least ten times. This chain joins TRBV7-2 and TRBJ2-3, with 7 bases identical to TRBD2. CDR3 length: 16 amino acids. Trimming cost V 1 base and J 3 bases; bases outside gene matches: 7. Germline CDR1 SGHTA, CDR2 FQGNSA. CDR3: CASSLVGGSWTDTQYF. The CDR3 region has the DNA TGTGCCAGCAGCTTAGTGGGCGGGAGTTGGACAGATACGCAGTATTTT. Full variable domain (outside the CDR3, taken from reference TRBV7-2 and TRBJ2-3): GAGVSQSPSNKVTEKGKDVELRCDPISGHTALYWYRQSLGQGLEFLIYFQGNSAPDKSGLPSDRFSAERTGGSVSTLTIQRTQQEDSAVYLCASSLVGGSWTDTQYFGPGTRLTVL.

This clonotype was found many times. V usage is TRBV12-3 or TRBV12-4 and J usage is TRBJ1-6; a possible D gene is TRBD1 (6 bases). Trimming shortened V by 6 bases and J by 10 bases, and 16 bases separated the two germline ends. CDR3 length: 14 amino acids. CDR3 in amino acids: CASSPGPRGSPLHF. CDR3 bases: TGTGCCAGCAGCCCGGGCCCCAGGGGCTCACCCCTCCACTTT.

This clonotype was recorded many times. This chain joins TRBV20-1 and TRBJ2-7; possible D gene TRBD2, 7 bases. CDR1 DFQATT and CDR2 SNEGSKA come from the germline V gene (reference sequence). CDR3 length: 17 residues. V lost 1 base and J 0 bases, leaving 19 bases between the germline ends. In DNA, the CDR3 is TGCAGTGCTAGAGTTCCGGGAAGGGGGGGGGCCTCCTACGAGCAGTACTTC. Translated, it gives CSARVPGRGGASYEQYF.

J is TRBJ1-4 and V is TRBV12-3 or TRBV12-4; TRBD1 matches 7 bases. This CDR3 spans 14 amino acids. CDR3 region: CASGLGGGVEKLFF. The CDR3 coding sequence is TGTGCTAGTGGTTTAGGAGGGGGCGTTGAAAAACTGTTTTTT.

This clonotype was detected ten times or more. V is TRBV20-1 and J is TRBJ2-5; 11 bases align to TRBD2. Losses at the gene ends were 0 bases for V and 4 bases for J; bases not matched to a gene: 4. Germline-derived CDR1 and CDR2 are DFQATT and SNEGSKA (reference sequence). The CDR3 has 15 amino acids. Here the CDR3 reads CSARELAGAPETQYF. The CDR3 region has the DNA TGCAGTGCTAGAGAACTAGCGGGGGCACCAGAGACCCAGTACTTC.

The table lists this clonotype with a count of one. CDR3 region: CATSRGDGGTTNSPLHF. In nucleotides, the CDR3 is TGTGCCACCAGCAGAGGAGACGGGGGGACAACAAATTCACCCCTCCACTTT. This sequence joins TRBV15 and TRBJ1-6; D is possibly TRBD1 (6 bases). The CDR3 has 17 residues. V was pared by 1 base and J by 7 bases, with 17 bases between. Germline assignment: CDR1 LNHNV and CDR2 YYDKDF (reference sequence).

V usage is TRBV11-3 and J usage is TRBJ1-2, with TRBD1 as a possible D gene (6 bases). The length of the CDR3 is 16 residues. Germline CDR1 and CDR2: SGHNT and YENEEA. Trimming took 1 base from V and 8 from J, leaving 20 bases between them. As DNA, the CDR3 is TGTGCCAGCAGCTTAGCGGGGAGGGCAGGGGTTGGAGGCTACACCTTC. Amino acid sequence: CASSLAGRAGVGGYTF.

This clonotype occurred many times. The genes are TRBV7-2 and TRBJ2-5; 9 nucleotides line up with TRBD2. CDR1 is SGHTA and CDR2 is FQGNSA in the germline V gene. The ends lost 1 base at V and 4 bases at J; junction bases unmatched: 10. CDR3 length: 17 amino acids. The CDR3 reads CASSLDGGGARGETQYF. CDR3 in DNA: TGTGCCAGCAGCTTAGACGGCGGGGGGGCGAGGGGAGAGACCCAGTACTTC. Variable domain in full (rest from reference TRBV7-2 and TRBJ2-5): GAGVSQSPSNKVTEKGKDVELRCDPISGHTALYWYRQSLGQGLEFLIYFQGNSAPDKSGLPSDRFSAERTGGSVSTLTIQRTQQEDSAVYLCASSLDGGGARGETQYFGPGTRLLVL.

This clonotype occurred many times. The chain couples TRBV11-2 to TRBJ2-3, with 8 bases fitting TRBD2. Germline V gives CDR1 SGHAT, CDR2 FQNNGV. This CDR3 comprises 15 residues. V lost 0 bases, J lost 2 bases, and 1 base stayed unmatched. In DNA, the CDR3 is TGTGCCAGCAGCTTAGAACTAGCGGTCACAGATACGCAGTATTTT. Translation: CASSLELAVTDTQYF.

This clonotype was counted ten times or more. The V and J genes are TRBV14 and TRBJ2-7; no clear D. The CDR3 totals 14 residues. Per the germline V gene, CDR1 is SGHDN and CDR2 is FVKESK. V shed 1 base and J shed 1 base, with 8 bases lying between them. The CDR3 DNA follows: TGTGCCAGCAGCCAAGCTCCGAGATCCTACGAGCAGTACTTC. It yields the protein CASSQAPRSYEQYF.

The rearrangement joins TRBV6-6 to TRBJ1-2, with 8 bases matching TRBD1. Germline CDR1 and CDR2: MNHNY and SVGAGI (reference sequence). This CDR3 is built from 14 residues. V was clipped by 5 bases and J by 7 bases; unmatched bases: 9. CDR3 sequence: CASSHAGTGLGYTF. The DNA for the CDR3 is TGTGCCAGCAGTCACGCCGGGACAGGCCTTGGCTACACCTTC.

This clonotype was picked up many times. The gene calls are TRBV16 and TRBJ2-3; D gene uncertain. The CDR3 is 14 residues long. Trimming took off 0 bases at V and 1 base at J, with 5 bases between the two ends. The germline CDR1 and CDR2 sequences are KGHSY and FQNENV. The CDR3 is CASSQSWGTDTQYF. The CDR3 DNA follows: TGTGCCAGCAGCCAATCGTGGGGCACAGATACGCAGTATTTT.

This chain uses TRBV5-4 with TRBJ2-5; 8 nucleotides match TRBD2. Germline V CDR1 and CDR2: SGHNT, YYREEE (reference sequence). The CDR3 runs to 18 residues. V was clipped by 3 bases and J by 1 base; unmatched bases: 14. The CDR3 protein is CASSYGTTGRASQETQYF. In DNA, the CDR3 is TGTGCCAGCAGCTACGGGACTACCGGGAGGGCCAGCCAAGAGACCCAGTACTTC.

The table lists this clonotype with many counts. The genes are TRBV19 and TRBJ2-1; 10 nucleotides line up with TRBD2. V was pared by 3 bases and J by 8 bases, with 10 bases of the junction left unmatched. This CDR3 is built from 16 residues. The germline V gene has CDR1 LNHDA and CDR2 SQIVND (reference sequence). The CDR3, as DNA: TGTGCCAGTAGTATCTCTAGCGGGAGTAGTACCCATGAGCAGTTCTTC. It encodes CASSISSGSSTHEQFF. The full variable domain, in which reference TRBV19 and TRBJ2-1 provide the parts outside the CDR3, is DGGITQSPKYLFRKEGQNVTLSCEQNLNHDAMYWYRQDPGQGLRLIYYSQIVNDFQKGDIAEGYSVSREKKESFPLTVTSAQKNPTAFYLCASSISSGSSTHEQFFGPGTRLTVL.

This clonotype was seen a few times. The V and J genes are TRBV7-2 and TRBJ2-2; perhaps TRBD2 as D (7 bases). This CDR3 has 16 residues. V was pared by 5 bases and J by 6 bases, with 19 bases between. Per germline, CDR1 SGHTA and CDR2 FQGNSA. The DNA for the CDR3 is TGTGCCAGCAGCGGCCGGGGGGCCAGGGGACCCGGGGAGCTGTTTTTT. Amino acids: CASSGRGARGPGELFF.